A single sample gave rise to the 24 T cell receptor beta chains below, sequenced in a study of identical twins. TCRdb independently ran MiXCR on the 5' RACE reads; one entry per CDR3 protein. The sample comprises some 500,000 distinct CDR3 sequences, around an eighth of which are singletons, and around 0.98% rests with the top ten. The data also belong to a second study, concerning yellow fever vaccine responses in identical twins.

The specimen sequenced was CD4+ T cells sorted from blood. The receptors originated from a woman in her late teens or twenties in good health.

The V call is TRBV12-3 or TRBV12-4, the J call TRBJ2-5; D is uncertain. This CDR3 comprises 13 residues. Deletions cut 3 bases from V and 4 bases from J, with 9 bases between. Here the CDR3 reads CASSFILGETQYF. CDR3 DNA: TGTGCCAGCAGTTTTATTTTAGGAGAGACCCAGTACTTC.

Many counts were recorded for this clonotype. The chain combines TRBV12-3 or TRBV12-4 with TRBJ2-1, with 11 bases that match TRBD2. J gave up 3 bases and V 2 bases, and 6 bases lay outside the gene matches. The CDR3 has 17 amino acids. The CDR3 protein is CASSLRPSGGIYNEQFF. Here the CDR3 DNA reads TGTGCCAGCAGTTTACGGCCTAGCGGGGGGATCTACAATGAGCAGTTCTTC.

Only a few counts were recorded for this clonotype. The chain is built from TRBV19 and TRBJ2-2; D call uncertain. V lost 7 bases, J lost 1 base, and 10 bases lay in between. CDR1 is LNHDA, CDR2 SQIVND, per germline (reference sequence). This CDR3 region has 14 residues. The CDR3: CASTHGRNTGELFF. For the CDR3, the DNA is TGTGCCAGTACCCACGGACGGAACACCGGGGAGCTGTTTTTT.

V is TRBV5-5 and J is TRBJ1-4; TRBD1 agrees at 8 bases. V shed 0 bases, J shed 4 bases, and the junction held 5 bases outside the gene matches. The V gene's germline CDR1 is SGHKS and CDR2 YYEKEE (reference sequence). CDR3 size: 16 residues. In DNA form, the CDR3 reads TGTGCCAGCAGCTTGGTCCAGGGGGCTTTTAATGAAAAACTGTTTTTT. Amino acids: CASSLVQGAFNEKLFF.

The chain uses TRBV5-1 and TRBJ2-3; the D is unclear. The V gene lost 5 bases and the J gene lost 7 bases, with 17 bases spanning the gap. The CDR3 runs 14 residues. The germline gives CDR1 SGHRS, CDR2 YFSETQ. The DNA of the CDR3 is TGCGCCAGCAGTTTCTCGGACCCCTCCAATACGCAGTATTTT. This codes for CASSFSDPSNTQYF. The full variable domain, rest sourced from reference TRBV5-1 and TRBJ2-3, is KAGVTQTPRYLIKTRGQQVTLSCSPISGHRSVSWYQQTPGQGLQFLFEYFSETQRNKGNFPGRFSGRQFSNSRSEMNVSTLELGDSALYLCASSFSDPSNTQYFGPGTRLTVL.

This clonotype has more than one count but fewer than ten. This rearrangement joins TRBV20-1 to TRBJ2-5; D unclear. V lost 2 bases, J lost 5 bases, and 9 bases lay in between. CDR1 and CDR2 from the germline V gene are DFQATT and SNEGSKA (reference sequence). The CDR3 consists of 12 residues. CDR3 sequence: CSARNPSETQYF. In DNA, the CDR3 is TGCAGTGCTAGAAACCCGAGCGAGACCCAGTACTTC.

Here the CDR3 DNA reads TGTGCCAGCAGTTTATTGGGACAGGGGTACGCGAACACCGGGGAGCTGTTTTTT. Its protein product is CASSLLGQGYANTGELFF. The chain combines TRBV6-2 or TRBV6-3 with TRBJ2-2, with 10 positions matching TRBD1. The V and J ends lost 4 bases and 0 bases, in that order; junction bases with no gene match: 8. Germline V CDR1 and CDR2: MNHEY, SVGEGT. The CDR3 extends over 18 amino acids.

J is TRBJ2-7 and V is TRBV25-1; D call uncertain. Germline CDR1 and CDR2: MGHDK and SYGVNS. This CDR3 has 12 residues. Trimming removed 7 bases at V and 3 bases at J, with 10 bases between. Here the CDR3 DNA reads TGTGCCAGCAATCATCAGGACTACGAGCAGTACTTC. Encoded protein: CASNHQDYEQYF.

J is TRBJ2-4 and V is TRBV4-2, with D possibly matching TRBD1 (6 bases). The CDR3 is made up of 20 amino acids. V shed 4 bases and J shed 0 bases, with 25 bases lying between them. Germline assignment: CDR1 LGHNA and CDR2 YNFKEQ. CDR3 residues: CASSLHGPLQGPKAKNIQYF. CDR3 nucleotide sequence: TGTGCCAGCAGCCTACACGGGCCCTTGCAGGGGCCGAAAGCCAAAAACATTCAGTACTTC.

Many counts were recorded for this clonotype. V gene TRBV7-9 combines with J gene TRBJ1-1; D not certain. CDR3 size: 13 residues. Germline lookup yields CDR1 SEHNR and CDR2 FQNEAQ (reference sequence). V shed 5 bases and J shed 1 base, with 8 bases lying between them. The CDR3 here is CASSPLGNTEAFF. CDR3 coding DNA: TGTGCCAGCAGCCCCTTAGGGAACACTGAAGCTTTCTTT.

This clonotype was counted a few times. The rearrangement joins TRBV27 to TRBJ2-1; 9 bases map to TRBD1. CDR1 and CDR2 from the germline V gene are MNHEY and SMNVEV (reference sequence). J gave up 8 bases and V 2 bases, and 10 bases lay outside the gene matches. The CDR3 is made up of 16 amino acids. The CDR3 DNA follows: TGTGCCAGCAGTTTAGAAGTCGGGACAGGGACGTATGAGCAGTTCTTC. Translating gives CASSLEVGTGTYEQFF.

This clonotype was observed a handful of times. V usage is TRBV6-4 and J usage is TRBJ2-2, with D perhaps being TRBD1 or TRBD2 (5 bases each). This CDR3 has 15 residues. The germline V and J ends were trimmed by 5 bases and 6 bases, with 16 bases remaining between them. From germline, CDR1 is MRHNA and CDR2 SNTAGT. Here the CDR3 reads CASSSGPGRSGELFF. In DNA, the CDR3 is TGTGCCAGCAGTTCGGGGCCAGGGAGATCCGGGGAGCTGTTTTTT.

This clonotype was picked up many times. The genes are TRBV7-9 and TRBJ1-4; no reliable D call. V shed 5 bases and J shed 6 bases, with 10 bases lying between them. The germline V gene has CDR1 SEHNR and CDR2 FQNEAQ (reference sequence). The CDR3 is 13 residues long. The CDR3 here is CASSPYPHEKLFF. The DNA for the CDR3 is TGTGCCAGCAGCCCTTATCCGCATGAAAAACTGTTTTTT.

This clonotype was seen at least ten times. The chain links TRBV20-1 to TRBJ2-1; D unresolved. Germline assignment: CDR1 DFQATT and CDR2 SNEGSKA (reference sequence). This CDR3 is 12 amino acids long. Trimming pared 0 bases from V and 10 bases from J, leaving 10 bases between. CDR3 loop: CSARDQVAEQFF. In DNA, the CDR3 is TGCAGTGCTAGAGACCAGGTTGCCGAGCAGTTCTTC.

This clonotype was recorded a few times. V and J are TRBV5-1 and TRBJ2-7; D not certain. V lost 1 base, J lost 5 bases, and 10 bases lay in between. Germline V lookup: CDR1 SGHRS, CDR2 YFSETQ. There are 13 residues in the CDR3. For the CDR3, the DNA is TGCGCCAGCAGCTTGAACCTCAAGGACGAGCAGTACTTC. This sequence encodes CASSLNLKDEQYF.

The CDR3 DNA follows: TGCGCCAGCAGTCAACAGAGCCCAGATACGCAGTATTTT. Its translation: CASSQQSPDTQYF. The chain has TRBV5-1 and TRBJ2-3; D is uncertain. The V end lost 5 bases, the J end lost 4 bases, and 11 bases lay between the germline ends. The CDR3 runs to 13 residues. Per the germline V gene, CDR1 is SGHRS and CDR2 is YFSETQ.

The chain has TRBV3-1 and TRBJ2-1; D is possibly TRBD1 or TRBD2 (6 bases each). The V end was cut by 1 base, the J end by 9 bases, with 10 bases between. The CDR3 is 13 residues long. CDR1 LGHDT and CDR2 YNNKEL come from the germline V gene (reference sequence). Written as DNA, the CDR3 is TGTGCCAGCAGCCAAGGCCGGGGGCTTGAGCAGTTCTTC. It is translated as CASSQGRGLEQFF.

This clonotype was observed a handful of times. The rearrangement uses TRBV5-6 and TRBJ2-7; the D gene is possibly TRBD2 (7 bases). The CDR3 spans 16 residues. In germline, CDR1 is SGHDT, CDR2 YYEEEE. V lost 4 bases and J lost 2, with 19 bases in between. The CDR3 loop is CASSPTRGAETYEQYF. Here the CDR3 DNA reads TGTGCCAGCAGCCCAACCCGGGGGGCGGAGACCTACGAGCAGTACTTC.

This chain links TRBV10-2 with TRBJ2-7; D unclear. The CDR3 is 12 amino acids. From germline, CDR1 is WSHSY and CDR2 SAAADI. V lost 4 bases, J lost 2 bases, and 6 bases lay in between. This CDR3 is CASSVQAYEQYF. In DNA form, the CDR3 reads TGCGCCAGCAGTGTGCAGGCCTACGAGCAGTACTTC.

The rearrangement uses TRBV20-1 and TRBJ2-3, with 7 bases lining up with TRBD1. The CDR3 consists of 17 residues. CDR1 is DFQATT and CDR2 is SNEGSKA in the germline V gene (reference sequence). The ends lost 1 base at V and 0 bases at J; junction bases unmatched: 10. This chain's CDR3 is CSARGRSKTGSTDTQYF. CDR3 DNA: TGCAGTGCTAGAGGGCGTAGTAAGACAGGGAGCACAGATACGCAGTATTTT.

J is TRBJ1-2 and V is TRBV29-1, with D uncertain. The ends were cut back, 6 bases at V and 2 bases at J, with 10 bases in the middle. The CDR3 is 12 amino acids. Germline V lookup: CDR1 SQVTM, CDR2 ANQGSEA. CDR3 nucleotides: TGCAGCGTCTTGACGGGGAACTATGGCTACACCTTC. This codes for CSVLTGNYGYTF. Full variable domain (outside the CDR3, taken from reference TRBV29-1 and TRBJ1-2): SAVISQKPSRDICQRGTSLTIQCQVDSQVTMMFWYRQQPGQSLTLIATANQGSEATYESGFVIDKFPISRPNLTFSTLTVSNMSPEDSSIYLCSVLTGNYGYTFGSGTRLTVV.

This clonotype came up a few times. V is TRBV24-1 and J is TRBJ2-3; 8 bases match TRBD1. The CDR3 spans 16 residues. V shed 4 bases and J 0 bases; nucleotides not matched to a gene: 5. Germline V lookup: CDR1 KGHDR, CDR2 SFDVKD. As DNA, the CDR3 is TGTGCCACCAGTGACACCCGGGACAGGAGCACAGATACGCAGTATTTT. It specifies CATSDTRDRSTDTQYF.

V is TRBV5-6 and J is TRBJ2-3; D not resolved. Deletions cut 0 bases from V and 0 bases from J, with 8 bases between. This CDR3 comprises 15 residues. Germline V gives CDR1 SGHDT, CDR2 YYEEEE. The CDR3 loop is CASSLGLFSTDTQYF. The CDR3 region has the DNA TGTGCCAGCAGCTTGGGGCTTTTTAGCACAGATACGCAGTATTTT.

V gene TRBV6-1 combines with J gene TRBJ2-7; 7 bases align to TRBD1. Losses at the gene ends were 6 bases for V and 6 bases for J; bases not matched to a gene: 11. The germline V gene encodes CDR1 MNHNS and CDR2 SASEGT. The CDR3 contains 14 residues. The CDR3 coding sequence is TGTGCCAGCAGCTTTGGACAGGTCACGGCCGAGCAGTACTTC. Translated: CASSFGQVTAEQYF.